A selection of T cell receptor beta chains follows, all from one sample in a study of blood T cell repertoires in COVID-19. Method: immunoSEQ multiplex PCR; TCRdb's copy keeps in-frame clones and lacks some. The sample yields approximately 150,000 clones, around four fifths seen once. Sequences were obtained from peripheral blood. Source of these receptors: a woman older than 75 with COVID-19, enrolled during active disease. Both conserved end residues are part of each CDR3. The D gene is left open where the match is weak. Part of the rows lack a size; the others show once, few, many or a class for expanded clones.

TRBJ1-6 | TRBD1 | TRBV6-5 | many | CASSWDSPQTTPLHF | TGTGCCAGCAGTTGGGACAGCCCCCAAACGACACCCCTCCACTTT
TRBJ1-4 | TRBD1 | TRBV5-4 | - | CASSLRGQSNEKLFF | TGTGCCAGCAGCTTGCGGGGACAGAGTAATGAAAAACTGTTTTTT
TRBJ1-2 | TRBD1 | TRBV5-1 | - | CASSTGDREAGYTF | TGCGCCAGCAGCACCGGTGACAGGGAGGCTGGCTACACCTTC
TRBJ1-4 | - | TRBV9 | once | CASSAIATNEKLFF | TGTGCCAGCAGCGCAATTGCAACTAATGAAAAACTGTTTTTT
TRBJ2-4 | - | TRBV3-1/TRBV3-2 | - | CASSTSSVGPKNIQYF | TGTGCCAGCAGCACCAGCTCAGTTGGGCCTAAAAACATTCAGTACTTC
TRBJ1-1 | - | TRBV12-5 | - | CASAQDRPKAFF | TGTGCTAGTGCCCAAGACAGGCCAAAAGCTTTCTTT
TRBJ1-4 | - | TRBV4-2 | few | CASSQGGRETNEKLFF | TGTGCCAGCAGCCAAGGGGGGAGGGAAACTAATGAAAAACTGTTTTTT
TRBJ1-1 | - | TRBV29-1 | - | CSGTATEGTEAFF | TGCAGCGGGACAGCGACCGAGGGCACTGAAGCTTTCTTT
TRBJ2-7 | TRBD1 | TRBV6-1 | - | CASRGQENTYEQYF | TGTGCCAGCCGAGGACAGGAGAATACCTACGAGCAGTACTTC
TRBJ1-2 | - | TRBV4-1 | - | CASSQDRDIYGYTF | TGCGCCAGCAGCCAAGATCGGGATATCTATGGCTACACCTTC
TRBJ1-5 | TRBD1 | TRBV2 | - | CASSGTGYSNQPQHF | TGTGCCAGCAGTGGGACAGGATATAGCAATCAGCCCCAGCATTTT
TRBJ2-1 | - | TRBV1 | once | CTSSLKMKSSYNEQFF | TGCACCAGCAGCCTCAAGATGAAGAGCTCCTACAATGAGCAGTTCTTC
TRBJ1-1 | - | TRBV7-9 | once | CASSLYSGGTNTEAFF | TGTGCCAGCAGCTTATATTCGGGGGGGACGAACACTGAAGCTTTCTTT
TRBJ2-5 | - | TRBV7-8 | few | CASSIYQTQYF | TGTGCCAGCAGCATATATCAGACCCAGTACTTC